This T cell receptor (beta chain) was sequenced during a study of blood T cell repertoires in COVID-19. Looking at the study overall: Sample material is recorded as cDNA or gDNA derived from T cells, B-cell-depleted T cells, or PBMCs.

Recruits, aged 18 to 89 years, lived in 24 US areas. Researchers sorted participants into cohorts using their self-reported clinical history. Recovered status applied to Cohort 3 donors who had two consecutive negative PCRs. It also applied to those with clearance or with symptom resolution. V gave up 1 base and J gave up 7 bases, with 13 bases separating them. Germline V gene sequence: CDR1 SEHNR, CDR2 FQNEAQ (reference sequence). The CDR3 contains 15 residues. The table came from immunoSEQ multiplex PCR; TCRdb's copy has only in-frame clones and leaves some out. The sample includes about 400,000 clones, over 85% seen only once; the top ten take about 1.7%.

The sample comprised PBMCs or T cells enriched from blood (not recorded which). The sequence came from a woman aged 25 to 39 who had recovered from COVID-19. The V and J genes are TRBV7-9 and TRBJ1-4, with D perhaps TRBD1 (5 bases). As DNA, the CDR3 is TGTGCCAGCAGCTTAGTGGCCAGGGCCGGTGAAAAACTGTTTTTT. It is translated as CASSLVARAGEKLFF.